These 20 T cell receptor beta chains share one sample of origin, sequenced in a study of early T cells in non-severe SARS-CoV-2 infection. TCRdb ran MiXCR on the 5' RACE reads and lists one entry per CDR3 protein. The sample has fewer than 90,000 distinct CDR3 sequences; around 15% are singletons. Sequencing used whole blood. The source is an adult who was a healthcare worker with PCR-confirmed SARS-CoV-2 infection or an uninfected control (not recorded which).

In its sample, this clonotype was seen many times. V gene TRBV28 combines with J gene TRBJ2-5; perhaps D is TRBD1 or TRBD2 (6 bases each). Germline V CDR1 and CDR2: MDHEN, SYDVKM. This CDR3 has 15 residues. Trimming took 6 bases from V and 1 from J, leaving 15 bases between them. CDR3 in DNA: TGTGCCAGCAGCGCGGGAACAGGGATCCAAGAGACCCAGTACTTC. This gives the protein CASSAGTGIQETQYF.

V is TRBV6-2 or TRBV6-3 and J is TRBJ2-5; D may be TRBD1 (5 bases). CDR1 and CDR2 (germline): MNHEY, SVGEGT. The ends were cut back, 4 bases at V and 5 bases at J, with 11 bases in the middle. The CDR3 is made up of 13 amino acids. In DNA form, the CDR3 reads TGTGCCAGCAGTTGGGGCAGGGTGGAGACCCAGTACTTC. Its protein is CASSWGRVETQYF.

The sample holds many counts of this clonotype. The chain uses TRBV7-2 and TRBJ2-1; 11 bases are a match to TRBD1. CDR3 size: 13 residues. V lost 7 bases and J lost 10; bases outside the gene matches: 6. The V gene's germline CDR1 is SGHTA and CDR2 FQGNSA. CDR3 nucleotides: TGTGCCAGCACCGGACAGGGGGCCGGGGAGCAGTTCTTC. As protein: CASTGQGAGEQFF.

This clonotype was seen only a few times. This sequence joins TRBV7-3 and TRBJ1-5; D perhaps matches TRBD1 (5 bases). The V end lost 5 bases, the J end lost 0 bases, and 26 bases lay between the germline ends. Germline loops: CDR1 SGHTA, CDR2 FQGTGA. This CDR3 is 20 amino acids long. The CDR3 is CASSPKHRAGPFYSNQPQHF. CDR3 bases: TGTGCCAGCAGCCCGAAACACCGTGCGGGGCCATTCTATAGCAATCAGCCCCAGCATTTT.

This clonotype was observed many times. V usage is TRBV29-1 and J usage is TRBJ1-2; unclear D gene. The germline V gene encodes CDR1 SQVTM and CDR2 ANQGSEA. V lost 0 bases to trimming and J lost 5 bases, with 7 bases between them. This CDR3 has 12 residues. CDR3 DNA sequence: TGCAGCGTTGAAGATGGAGGTTATGGCTACACCTTC. Residues: CSVEDGGYGYTF. Full variable domain (missing parts from reference TRBV29-1 and TRBJ1-2): SAVISQKPSRDICQRGTSLTIQCQVDSQVTMMFWYRQQPGQSLTLIATANQGSEATYESGFVIDKFPISRPNLTFSTLTVSNMSPEDSSIYLCSVEDGGYGYTFGSGTRLTVV.

The chain employs TRBV7-2 and TRBJ1-6; possible D gene TRBD1, 6 bases. Germline V gene sequence: CDR1 SGHTA, CDR2 FQGNSA. V dropped 5 bases and J dropped 6 bases, with 14 bases sitting between them. The CDR3 has 15 amino acids. CDR3 protein: CASSRWGHGNSPLHF. CDR3 sequence (DNA): TGTGCCAGCAGCCGTTGGGGACATGGTAATTCACCCCTCCACTTT.

This clonotype appeared a few times. DNA for the CDR3: TGTGCCAGAAGCTTTGTTTGTCAGGACATCTATACGGGGGAGACCCAGTACTTC. Translating gives CARSFVCQDIYTGETQYF. The chain uses TRBV5-3 and TRBJ2-5; tentatively, D is TRBD1 or TRBD2 (5 bases each). TRBV5-3 is an ORF for which the function is uncertain. This CDR3 has 18 residues. Trimming took off 2 bases at V and 5 bases at J, with 25 bases between the two ends.

The rearrangement links TRBV2 to TRBJ1-5; D remains ambiguous. The CDR3 loop spans 12 amino acids. V lost 6 bases and J lost 7, with 10 bases in between. The germline V gene encodes CDR1 SNHLY and CDR2 FYNNEI. The CDR3, as DNA: TGTGCCAGCAGGAGGGAGCCCCAGCCCCAGCATTTT. Protein product: CASRREPQPQHF.

Many counts were recorded for this clonotype. The rearrangement joins TRBV11-2 to TRBJ1-1; 7 nucleotides match TRBD1. CDR1 SGHAT and CDR2 FQNNGV come from the germline V gene. J gave up 4 bases and V 5 bases, and 7 bases lay outside the gene matches. The CDR3 loop spans 14 amino acids. The CDR3 sequence is CASSPGTAITEAFF. The CDR3 DNA sequence: TGTGCCAGCAGCCCCGGGACAGCAATCACTGAAGCTTTCTTT.

The table lists this clonotype with many counts. The chain links TRBV28 to TRBJ1-1, with TRBD1 identical over 11 bases. V was clipped by 5 bases and J by 1 base; unmatched bases: 6. The germline V gene has CDR1 MDHEN and CDR2 SYDVKM. The CDR3 is 16 residues long. The CDR3, as DNA: TGTGCCAGCAGTCTACGGGACAGGGGGAAGAACACTGAAGCTTTCTTT. Protein: CASSLRDRGKNTEAFF.

CDR3 bases: TGTGCCAGCAGCACGGGACAGCCGGCAGATACGCAGTATTTT. It translates to CASSTGQPADTQYF. This chain joins TRBV5-4 and TRBJ2-3; 7 positions match TRBD1. V gave up 4 bases and J gave up 4 bases; unmatched junction bases: 6. Germline V gene data show CDR1 as SGHNT and CDR2 as YYREEE (reference sequence). The CDR3 runs to 14 residues.

The chain uses TRBV5-1 and TRBJ2-3, with 7 bases aligning to TRBD1. CDR1 is SGHRS and CDR2 is YFSETQ in the germline V gene. The junction had 12 bases not matched to a gene; V was cut back by 4 bases and J by 4 bases. CDR3 size: 16 residues. CDR3 residues: CASSPRQGTGSDTQYF. The CDR3 nucleotides read TGCGCCAGCAGCCCCCGACAGGGAACGGGCTCAGATACGCAGTATTTT.

Of note for this clonotype: The junction departs from the called germline gene at one end, perhaps through a read error. The chain links TRBV5-1 to TRBJ2-1, with 12 bases aligning to TRBD2. The CDR3 totals 15 residues. In germline, CDR1 is SGHRS, CDR2 YFSETQ. CDR3 protein: CTSSQGLAGNNEQFF. CDR3 bases: TGCACCAGCAGCCAAGGACTAGCGGGGAACAATGAGCAGTTCTTC.

This clonotype was observed at least ten times. This chain links TRBV20-1 with TRBJ2-3; D is uncertain. This CDR3 is 11 amino acids long. Germline V CDR1 and CDR2: DFQATT, SNEGSKA (reference sequence). The V end was cut by 8 bases, the J end by 2 bases, with 8 bases between. The CDR3 is CSKKATDTQYF. CDR3 sequence (DNA): TGCAGTAAAAAGGCCACAGATACGCAGTATTTT.

There are a few counts of this clonotype. This chain links TRBV29-1 with TRBJ1-1; TRBD1 is a possible D gene (5 bases). CDR3 length equals 12 residues. Trimming took off 3 bases at V and 7 bases at J, with 12 bases between the two ends. Germline V CDR1 and CDR2: SQVTM, ANQGSEA. The CDR3 is CSVDGQGNEAFF. CDR3 nucleotide sequence: TGCAGCGTTGATGGGCAGGGAAATGAAGCTTTCTTT.

The genes are TRBV12-3 or TRBV12-4 and TRBJ1-4; possible D gene TRBD1, 6 bases. CDR3 length: 16 amino acids. The germline V and J ends were trimmed by 3 bases and 1 base, with 12 bases remaining between them. The chain's CDR3 is CASSFQGRITNEKLFF. In DNA form, the CDR3 reads TGTGCCAGCAGTTTTCAGGGGCGAATAACTAATGAAAAACTGTTTTTT.

This sequence joins TRBV29-1 and TRBJ1-1, with no clear D. The V end was cut by 3 bases, the J end by 6 bases, with 5 bases between. Germline V gives CDR1 SQVTM, CDR2 ANQGSEA. The CDR3 extends over 10 amino acids. The CDR3 DNA reads as TGCAGCGTTGAGAGGGCTGAAGCTTTCTTT. Its protein is CSVERAEAFF.

CDR3 sequence (DNA): TGTGCCAGCACGCAACAGGGGTTCTCTGGGGCCAACGTCCTGACTTTC. Amino acids: CASTQQGFSGANVLTF. V usage is TRBV2 and J usage is TRBJ2-6, with 7 nucleotides matching TRBD1. CDR1 is SNHLY, CDR2 FYNNEI, per germline. The CDR3 length is 16 residues. Losses at the gene ends were 7 bases for V and 0 bases for J; bases not matched to a gene: 6.

This clonotype was observed a few times. The gene calls are TRBV7-9 and TRBJ2-1; D gene ambiguous. The germline V gene has CDR1 SEHNR and CDR2 FQNEAQ (reference sequence). Trimming stripped 5 bases from V and 2 bases from J, with 19 bases between. The CDR3 covers 17 residues. For the CDR3, the DNA is TGTGCCAGCAGCCCTCGTGGAGACCGGGCCCCCTACAATGAGCAGTTCTTC. It specifies CASSPRGDRAPYNEQFF.

The chain recombines TRBV7-9 with TRBJ1-1; D gene ambiguous. Trimming removed 1 base from V and 5 bases from J, with 11 bases in between. There are 14 residues in the CDR3. CDR1 and CDR2 (germline): SEHNR, FQNEAQ (reference sequence). CDR3 in amino acids: CASSLDGRETEAFF. The CDR3 DNA reads TGTGCCAGCAGCTTAGATGGCAGAGAGACTGAAGCTTTCTTT.